The 19 T cell receptor beta chains reported below all come from one sample, sequenced in a study of neurological immune-mediated disorders. Using its own MiXCR run on the 5' RACE reads, TCRdb lists one record per CDR3 protein. The sample has some 70,000 distinct CDR3 sequences; 4.5% to 5.5% are singletons. The sample consisted of PBMCs. Every receptor here comes from a young man with multiple sclerosis.

This clonotype has just a few counts. This may be a read error: a much more frequent sequence differs by one nucleotide. The chain is built from TRBV10-3 and TRBJ2-1; a weak D match, TRBD1 (5 bases). This CDR3 comprises 13 residues. V was cut by 3 bases and J by 9 bases, with 12 bases left in between. Germline CDR1 is ENHRY and CDR2 is SYGVKD. CDR3 region: CAISERTQGEQFF. The CDR3 DNA sequence: TGTGCCATCAGTGAAAGGACCCAGGGTGAGCAGTTCTTC.

This clonotype has a count of ten or more. The chain recombines TRBV9 with TRBJ2-3, with D possibly matching TRBD1 (6 bases). From germline, CDR1 is SGDLS and CDR2 YYNGEE. The V end was cut by 3 bases, the J end by 4 bases, with 12 bases between. The CDR3 consists of 14 residues. The CDR3 here is CASSENRVSDTQYF. The CDR3 DNA reads as TGTGCCAGCAGCGAAAACAGGGTCTCAGATACGCAGTATTTT.

There are many counts of this clonotype. The V and J genes are TRBV20-1 and TRBJ1-6; 10 bases fit TRBD1. The CDR3 consists of 15 residues. The V and J ends lost 3 bases and 8 bases, in that order; junction bases with no gene match: 7. Germline V gene data show CDR1 as DFQATT and CDR2 as SNEGSKA (reference sequence). The CDR3 DNA reads TGCAGTGCTAGTAGTTGGGACAGGGGAGATTCACCCCTCCACTTT. Residues: CSASSWDRGDSPLHF.

This clonotype was seen ten or more times. V and J are TRBV7-9 and TRBJ1-2; 7 positions match TRBD1. With 5 bases clipped from V and 3 bases from J, the junction kept 3 bases outside the gene matches. The CDR3 spans 13 residues. The V gene's germline CDR1 is SEHNR and CDR2 FQNEAQ (reference sequence). CDR3 coding DNA: TGTGCCAGCAGCCGGGGGACAGACTATGGCTACACCTTC. Protein sequence: CASSRGTDYGYTF.

The sample holds many counts of this clonotype. V usage is TRBV24-1 and J usage is TRBJ2-3; D is unclear. The V gene's germline CDR1 is KGHDR and CDR2 SFDVKD. The CDR3 has 12 amino acids. V shed 2 bases and J shed 3 bases, with 2 bases lying between them. The CDR3 sequence is CATSDWTDTQYF. In DNA, the CDR3 is TGTGCCACCAGTGATTGGACAGATACGCAGTATTTT.

In its sample, this clonotype was seen many times. The chain couples TRBV7-9 to TRBJ1-1; 9 bases match TRBD1. Trimming took 5 bases from V and 7 from J; bases not matched to a gene: 11. CDR3 length equals 15 residues. From germline, CDR1 is SEHNR and CDR2 FQNEAQ (reference sequence). The CDR3 DNA follows: TGTGCCAGCAGCCTAGGGACAGGGCCTATTAATGAAGCTTTCTTT. Translating gives CASSLGTGPINEAFF.

A few counts support this clonotype. This chain links TRBV12-3 or TRBV12-4 with TRBJ1-1; D is perhaps TRBD1 (5 bases). V shed 8 bases and J shed 10 bases, with 20 bases lying between them. This CDR3 region has 13 residues. This chain's CDR3 is CASGGRINGGAFF. The CDR3 nucleotides read TGTGCCAGCGGGGGAAGAATCAACGGGGGAGCTTTCTTT.

This clonotype was seen a handful of times. Since a much larger clone is just one base distant, this may be a read error. V and J are TRBV7-9 and TRBJ1-1; no definite D call. This CDR3 contains 13 residues. V was pared by 5 bases and J by 5 bases, with 12 bases between. Germline CDR1 and CDR2: SEHNR and FQNEAQ (reference sequence). The CDR3 reads CASSLKGRTEAFF. CDR3 in DNA: TGTGCCAGCAGCCTAAAGGGAAGGACTGAAGCTTTCTTT.

This clonotype was seen only a few times. The rearrangement uses TRBV11-2 and TRBJ2-2; TRBD2 aligns across 12 bases. From germline, CDR1 is SGHAT and CDR2 FQNNGV. The ends lost 7 bases at V and 6 bases at J; junction bases unmatched: 9. The CDR3 is 16 amino acids. The CDR3 coding sequence is TGTGCCAGCACCACGAGACTAGCGGGGGTCGCCGGGGAGCTGTTTTTT. It yields the protein CASTTRLAGVAGELFF.

This clonotype was picked up a small number of times. In DNA, the CDR3 is TGCGCCAGCAGCTTGGTAGGGGACTCTGGAAACACCATATATTTT. Translating gives CASSLVGDSGNTIYF. This chain joins TRBV5-1 and TRBJ1-3, with D maybe TRBD1 (5 bases). V gave up 0 bases and J gave up 0 bases, with 7 bases separating them. CDR1 SGHRS and CDR2 YFSETQ come from the germline V gene. The CDR3 spans 15 residues.

This clonotype was detected ten times or more. CDR3 sequence reads: CASSTLEGGGTEAFF. The CDR3 DNA follows: TGTGCCAGCAGTACCTTAGAAGGGGGAGGTACTGAAGCTTTCTTT. The rearrangement uses TRBV6-5 and TRBJ1-1, with D possibly matching TRBD1 (6 bases). Looked up from germline, CDR1 is MNHEY and CDR2 is SVGAGI. Trimming left V 5 bases short and J 5 bases short, with 18 bases between. The CDR3 covers 15 residues.

In its sample, this clonotype was seen many times. The V gene is TRBV5-1, the J gene TRBJ2-7; the match to TRBD1 covers 9 bases. Germline assignment: CDR1 SGHRS and CDR2 YFSETQ. Trimming removed 2 bases from V and 4 bases from J; junction bases left unmatched: 10. The length of the CDR3 is 16 residues. The CDR3 sequence: CASSFHLGQGGYEQYF. CDR3 sequence (DNA): TGCGCCAGCAGCTTCCACCTGGGACAGGGAGGATACGAGCAGTACTTC.

The table lists this clonotype with many counts. The chain recombines TRBV12-3 or TRBV12-4 with TRBJ2-1; perhaps TRBD1 as D (6 bases). The V end lost 5 bases, the J end lost 2 bases, and 19 bases lay between the germline ends. CDR3 length equals 17 residues. The CDR3 coding sequence is TGTGCCAGCAGTGGTTCCAGGGGTCAAAGGACCTACAATGAGCAGTTCTTC. It yields the protein CASSGSRGQRTYNEQFF.

This clonotype was observed many times. The chain employs TRBV4-1 and TRBJ1-1, with 8 bases that match TRBD1. The V gene end was trimmed by 4 bases and the J gene end by 3 bases; junction bases not matched to a gene: 7. The CDR3 loop spans 15 amino acids. The V gene's germline CDR1 is MGHRA and CDR2 YSYEKL. This CDR3 is CASSLRQGRDTEAFF. The CDR3, as DNA: TGCGCCAGCAGCCTTCGACAGGGGAGGGACACTGAAGCTTTCTTT.

This clonotype was seen only a few times. The V gene is TRBV27, the J gene TRBJ2-5; no reliable D call. V lost 6 bases, J lost 7 bases, and 21 bases lay in between. The CDR3 covers 15 residues. Germline CDR1 MNHEY, CDR2 SMNVEV (reference sequence). The DNA for the CDR3 is TGTGCCAGCAGGGGCTCCGGGTATTTGGTTGCGACCCAGTACTTC. Its translation: CASRGSGYLVATQYF.

This clonotype was detected many times. The rearrangement joins TRBV27 to TRBJ2-2; D not certain. Germline CDR1 MNHEY, CDR2 SMNVEV (reference sequence). The CDR3 has 16 residues. V lost 2 bases and J 1 base, leaving 11 bases between the germline ends. CDR3 DNA sequence: TGTGCCAGCAGTTTACTGTACCGGGTGAACACCGGGGAGCTGTTTTTT. Residues: CASSLLYRVNTGELFF.

As concerns this clonotype: Being one base from a much bigger clone, this may be a read error. This chain links TRBV3-1 with TRBJ2-7, with a possible D match to TRBD2 (5 bases). The V gene's germline CDR1 is LGHDT and CDR2 YNNKEL (reference sequence). The length of the CDR3 is 14 residues. The CDR3 DNA reads TGTGTCAGCAGCGCCGAATTGGCGGGCGACGAGCAGTACGTC. Translating gives CVSSAELAGDEQYV.

This clonotype was observed at least ten times. The chain joins TRBV3-1 to TRBJ2-2, with TRBD2 matching over 7 bases. There are 15 residues in the CDR3. Per the germline V gene, CDR1 is LGHDT and CDR2 is YNNKEL (reference sequence). The V and J ends lost 0 bases and 6 bases, in that order; junction bases with no gene match: 4. The CDR3 is CASSQELAVPGELFF. In DNA form, the CDR3 reads TGTGCCAGCAGCCAAGAGCTAGCGGTACCCGGGGAGCTGTTTTTT.

In this sample, this clonotype turned up many times. The chain carries TRBV10-3 and TRBJ2-1; 10 positions match TRBD2. V lost 5 bases, J lost 2 bases, and 15 bases stayed unmatched. The CDR3 extends over 19 amino acids. Germline V gene sequence: CDR1 ENHRY, CDR2 SYGVKD. Written as DNA, the CDR3 is TGTGCCATCAGTCGACAGGCCCAGCGGGGGGGCAGCACCTACAATGAGCAGTTCTTC. Amino acids: CAISRQAQRGGSTYNEQFF.